This is a list of T cell receptor beta chains from one sample in a study of cytomegalovirus exposure and HLA in healthy donors. Only in-frame clones appear in the TCRdb table, and some are missing; sequencing was by immunoSEQ multiplex PCR. The sample has 100,000 to 120,000 clones; around 75% are singletons. Sequencing was carried out using PBMCs. All receptors derive from a man between 35 and 55 years old in good health and CMV-seronegative. Each CDR3 is given with its conserved first and last residue. D genes are given only for firm matches. Clone size is stated in some rows and not others, as once, few, many or a class when expanded.

NA	TRBD2	TRBV4-2	TRBJ2-5	TGTGCCAGCAGCCAAGATCCGGGACTAGCAGGAGTGGATGAGACCCAGTACTTC	CASSQDPGLAGVDETQYF
medium-sized	TRBD1	TRBV14	TRBJ1-3	TGTGCCAGCAGCCAGGGGACAGGGAGCGGAAACACCATATATTTT	CASSQGTGSGNTIYF
NA	TRBD1	TRBV29-1	TRBJ2-2	TGCAGCGTTAGCCCCGGGACAGGGGCTGCCGGGGAGCTGTTTTTT	CSVSPGTGAAGELFF
NA	NA	TRBV2	TRBJ2-7	TGTGCCAGCAGTGAGAACGAGGACTCCTACGAGCAGTACTTC	CASSENEDSYEQYF
NA	NA	TRBV4-3	TRBJ2-3	TGCGCCAGCAGCCAAGATCGGGCTAGCGAAGATACGCAGTATTTT	CASSQDRASEDTQYF
NA	NA	TRBV28	TRBJ1-5	TGTGCCAGCAGCCTAATGCGGGCCATCAATCAGCCCCAGCATTTT	CASSLMRAINQPQHF
NA	NA	TRBV11-2	TRBJ2-1	TGTGCCAGCAGCTTACGGTACAATGAGCAGTTCTTC	CASSLRYNEQFF
NA	NA	TRBV2	TRBJ2-2	TGTGCCAGCAGTCGGGACACCGGGGAGCTGTTTTTT	CASSRDTGELFF
NA	TRBD2	TRBV2	TRBJ2-1	TGTGCCAGCAGTGAAGCGCTGTTTGTCCAGCGGGAGCAGGGTGAGCAGTTCTTC	CASSEALFVQREQGEQFF
NA	NA	TRBV21-1	TRBJ2-5	TGTGCCAGCCGCAGACTAGCGGGGATGAAAGAGACCCAGTACTTC	CASRRLAGMKETQYF
NA	TRBD1	TRBV7-9	TRBJ1-5	TGTTCCAGCAGCTTAGGGGGCGGGGCGCCCCAGCATTTT	CSSSLGGGAPQHF
NA	NA	TRBV5-8	TRBJ1-5	TGTGCCAGCAGCTTGGCGTTCGGGGATGGGAATCAGCCCCAGCATTTT	CASSLAFGDGNQPQHF
NA	TRBD2	TRBV2	TRBJ2-7	TGTGCCAGCAGCAGTGGGCGGGAGGGCCACGAGCAGTACTTC	CASSSGREGHEQYF
few	TRBD2	TRBV2	TRBJ2-1	TGTGCCAGCAGTATTAGCGGGGTTCGGAATGAGCAGTTCTTC	CASSISGVRNEQFF
NA	TRBD2	TRBV14	TRBJ2-3	TGTGCCAGCAGCCAGATGGGACTAGGAACAGATACGCAGTATTTT	CASSQMGLGTDTQYF
NA	NA	TRBV5-1	TRBJ1-3	TGCGCCAGCAGCTTGGCAGGACTCTCTGGAAACACCATATATTTT	CASSLAGLSGNTIYF
NA	TRBD1	TRBV7-9	TRBJ2-6	TGTGCCAGCAGCCCCCGGCGGACAGGGGGCGTTGGGGCCAACGTCCTGACTTTC	CASSPRRTGGVGANVLTF
NA	NA	TRBV7-9	TRBJ1-2	TGTGCCAGCAGCTTAGACAGGACAGAGACTAACTATGGCTACACCTTC	CASSLDRTETNYGYTF
NA	NA	TRBV10-3	TRBJ2-2	TGTGCCATCAATGACAGGGAGGCGTCCGGGGAGCTGTTTTTT	CAINDREASGELFF
NA	TRBD1	TRBV6-6	TRBJ2-7	TGTGCCAGCAGTTTCTTTCGGACAGGGGGCACCTACGAGCAGTACTTC	CASSFFRTGGTYEQYF
NA	TRBD1	TRBV6-4	TRBJ2-3	TGTGCCAGCAGTGACGTGGGACAGGGCCCAGATACGCAGTATTTT	CASSDVGQGPDTQYF
NA	TRBD1	TRBV7-8	TRBJ1-1	TGTGCCAGCAGCTTAGATAGGGGACAGGGGCCGAACACTGAAGCTTTCTTT	CASSLDRGQGPNTEAFF
NA	NA	TRBV18	TRBJ2-5	TGTGCCAGCTCACCTCGACCGCGGGATGAGACCCAGTACTTC	CASSPRPRDETQYF
NA	TRBD1	TRBV11-3	TRBJ2-3	TGTGCCAGCAGCGGGACAGGGTTTCCCGGGACGCAGTATTTT	CASSGTGFPGTQYF
NA	TRBD1	TRBV19	TRBJ2-7	TGTGCCAGTAGTCCCCGGACAGGAATATTCTACGAGCAGTACTTC	CASSPRTGIFYEQYF
NA	NA	TRBV5-4	TRBJ2-7	TGTGCCAGCAGCTTGGCTGTGAGCTCCTACGAGCAGTACTTC	CASSLAVSSYEQYF
NA	TRBD1	TRBV5-5	TRBJ2-7	TGTGCCAGCAGCCTCGGACAGGGGTCCTACGAGCAGTACTTC	CASSLGQGSYEQYF
few	TRBD1	TRBV7-2	TRBJ1-5	TGTGCCAGCAGCCCTCAGGGGGGTCAGCCCCAGCATTTT	CASSPQGGQPQHF
NA	NA	TRBV5-1	TRBJ2-7	TGCGCCAGCAGCTTTACAGGCGACGAGCAGTACTTC	CASSFTGDEQYF
once	TRBD1	TRBV28	TRBJ1-2	TGTGCCAGCAGCTCCGCAGCGAACGACAGGGATGGCTACACCTTC	CASSSAANDRDGYTF
NA	NA	TRBV21-1	TRBJ2-2	TGTGCCAGCAGCACCAAGCGGGAGGGGGGTCCCGGGGAGCTGTTTTTT	CASSTKREGGPGELFF
NA	TRBD1	TRBV25-1	TRBJ1-5	TGTGCCAGCAGTGGGACAGGGAACAATCAGCCCCAGCATTTT	CASSGTGNNQPQHF
NA	NA	TRBV4-1	TRBJ2-7	TGCGCCAGCAGCCAAGATAGGAGGGCCTCCTACGAGCAGTACTTC	CASSQDRRASYEQYF
NA	TRBD1	TRBV6-5	TRBJ2-7	TGTGCCAGCAGTGACGACAGGGTCTACGAGCAGTACTTC	CASSDDRVYEQYF
NA	TRBD2	TRBV11-2	TRBJ2-1	TGTGCCAGCAGCTTCGAAGGGACTAGCGTTTACAATGAGCAGTTCTTC	CASSFEGTSVYNEQFF
NA	TRBD2	TRBV7-3	TRBJ2-3	TGTGCCAGCAGCTTTGCTAGCGGGGCCGGTACGCAGTATTTT	CASSFASGAGTQYF
NA	TRBD1	TRBV6-1	TRBJ2-7	TGTGCCAGCATTCCGGGACAGGGGGCTAACTACGAGCAGTACTTC	CASIPGQGANYEQYF
NA	TRBD1	TRBV29-1	TRBJ2-5	TGCAGCGTGGTACAGGGGTGGGAGACCCAGTACTTC	CSVVQGWETQYF
NA	NA	TRBV10-2	TRBJ2-1	TGCGCCAGCAGTGAACGGGTAGCACTAGACAATGAGCAGTTCTTC	CASSERVALDNEQFF
NA	TRBD1	TRBV5-1	TRBJ2-7	TGCGCCAGCAGCTCGAGGGACAGACTCTCCTACGAGCAGTACTTC	CASSSRDRLSYEQYF
NA	TRBD1	TRBV6-6	TRBJ2-7	TGTGCCAGCAGTTCCTGGTTGGGACAGGGGGAGAAGCAGTACTTC	CASSSWLGQGEKQYF
NA	TRBD1	TRBV6-5	TRBJ2-7	TGTGCCAGCAGTTGGGGGACAGCCGCCTACGAGCAGTACTTC	CASSWGTAAYEQYF
NA	NA	TRBV10-2	TRBJ1-1	TGCGCCAGCAGTGAGTCGACTCGGGGGGGGACTGAAGCTTTCTTT	CASSESTRGGTEAFF
NA	NA	TRBV28	TRBJ2-5	TGTGCCAGCAGTTTGCGGGAGACCCAGTACTTC	CASSLRETQYF
NA	NA	TRBV25-1	TRBJ1-1	TGTGCCAGCAGTGCTGGACAGAGGAACACTGAAGCTTTCTTT	CASSAGQRNTEAFF
NA	NA	TRBV12-1	TRBJ2-4	TGTGCCAGCAGCTTTGGAGTAAGGAGCCGAGCCCATCCCGGAAACATTCAGTACTTC	CASSFGVRSRAHPGNIQYF
NA	NA	TRBV7-3	TRBJ2-2	TGTGCCAGCAGCCCCAACCCTGGCGGCAACACCGGGGAGCTGTTTTTT	CASSPNPGGNTGELFF
NA	NA	TRBV27	TRBJ1-6	TGTGCCAGCAGTTTATTTTGGGCCGGAGGTAATTCACCCCTCCACTTT	CASSLFWAGGNSPLHF
NA	NA	TRBV5-5	TRBJ1-2	TGTGCCAGCAGCTTGGCCGGGACACCAACCGATGGCTACACCTTC	CASSLAGTPTDGYTF
few	NA	TRBV4-1	TRBJ2-6	TGCGCCAGCAGCCAAGTGACAGGCAACTCTGGGGCCAACGTCCTGACTTTC	CASSQVTGNSGANVLTF
NA	NA	TRBV9	TRBJ1-2	TGTGCCAGCAGCGTAGACAGCCCGATCGGCACCTTC	CASSVDSPIGTF
NA	TRBD2	TRBV7-6	TRBJ2-5	TGTGCCAGCAGCTCATGGACTAGCGGGGGGGCCGGAGAGACCCAGTACTTC	CASSSWTSGGAGETQYF
NA	NA	TRBV7-3	TRBJ2-5	TGTGCCAGCAGCTTAACGCTAGAAGAGACCCAGTACTTC	CASSLTLEETQYF
NA	NA	TRBV4-1	TRBJ1-5	TGCGCCAGCAGCCAACCCGGGACATATAGCAATCAGCCCCAGCATTTT	CASSQPGTYSNQPQHF
NA	NA	TRBV6-6	TRBJ2-1	TGTGCCAGCAGTCTAAACGATGAGCAGTTCTTC	CASSLNDEQFF